This T cell receptor beta chain was identified during a study of blood T cell repertoires in COVID-19. Profiling relied on immunoSEQ multiplex PCR, and the TCRdb table lists in-frame clones only, not all of them. This sample has 150,000 to 200,000 clones; 70% to 90% occur once, and the top ten carry 9.5% to 12%. This CDR3 contains 15 residues. The V gene lost 0 bases and the J gene lost 0 bases, with 6 bases spanning the gap. From germline, CDR1 is KGHDR and CDR2 SFDVKD. The V and J genes are TRBV24-1 and TRBJ2-3, with D unclear. Input material: peripheral blood. The clonotype was recovered from a woman aged 55-70 years with COVID-19, enrolled during active disease. CDR3 loop: CATSDLAGSTDTQYF. The CDR3, as DNA: TGTGCCACCAGTGATTTGGCCGGTAGCACAGATACGCAGTATTTT.